Listed here are 31 T cell receptor beta chains from one sample, sequenced in a study of PD-L1 blockade in urothelial cancer. The method was immunoSEQ multiplex PCR; TCRdb's version includes in-frame clones alone and lacks a portion of them. The table has 85,000 to 100,000 clones, more than 90% seen once; the top ten hold approximately 9%. The sequencing used PBMCs, collected around atezolizumab (anti-PD-L1) treatment. Receptors originate from a man aged 55-75 years with urothelial cancer.

The chain couples TRBV19 to TRBJ2-1, with 7 bases that match TRBD2. V was pared by 3 bases and J by 3 bases, with 5 bases of the junction left unmatched. CDR1 is LNHDA, CDR2 SQIVND, per germline (reference sequence). CDR3 length equals 15 residues. CDR3 loop: CASSMRGRVYNEQFF. In DNA form, the CDR3 reads TGTGCCAGTAGTATGCGAGGGAGGGTCTACAATGAGCAGTTCTTC.

This clone occurred once. The V and J genes are TRBV7-9 and TRBJ2-1; 7 nucleotides align to TRBD2. V trimming: 6 bases; J trimming: 0 bases; junction bases outside the gene matches: 2. Germline-derived CDR1 and CDR2 are SEHNR and FQNEAQ (reference sequence). This CDR3 spans 14 amino acids. CDR3 amino acids: CASSRGSSYNEQFF. As DNA, the CDR3 is TGTGCCAGCAGTCGCGGGAGCTCCTACAATGAGCAGTTCTTC.

The chain employs TRBV14 and TRBJ2-1; D uncertain. The CDR3 is 13 residues long. The germline V gene has CDR1 SGHDN and CDR2 FVKESK. V gave up 1 base and J gave up 4 bases, with 5 bases separating them. In nucleotides, the CDR3 is TGTGCCAGCAGCCAAGGACTGTACAATGAGCAGTTCTTC. Translating it yields CASSQGLYNEQFF.

This chain connects TRBV2 to TRBJ2-2, with D perhaps TRBD2 (5 bases). Germline-derived CDR1 and CDR2 are SNHLY and FYNNEI. The CDR3 runs to 14 residues. V was trimmed by 7 bases and J by 3 bases, leaving 12 bases between them. The CDR3 region is CASKEDGHTGELFF. The CDR3 DNA reads TGTGCCAGCAAGGAGGACGGTCACACCGGGGAGCTGTTTTTT.

The chain employs TRBV4-3 and TRBJ1-2; the match to TRBD1 covers 7 bases. J gave up 7 bases and V 3 bases, and 5 bases lay outside the gene matches. Looked up from germline, CDR1 is LGHNA and CDR2 is YSLEER. This CDR3 spans 13 amino acids. CDR3 residues: CASSQQGVAGYTF. CDR3 sequence (DNA): TGCGCCAGCAGCCAGCAGGGGGTGGCTGGCTACACCTTC.

There are a few counts of this clone. The chain links TRBV28 to TRBJ1-2, with TRBD1 matching over 9 bases. J lost 4 bases, V lost 2 bases, and 11 bases had no gene match. There are 17 residues in the CDR3. Germline-derived CDR1 and CDR2 are MDHEN and SYDVKM. The CDR3 nucleotides read TGTGCCAGCAGTTTAAAGGGGGGGACAGGGAAGGCCTATGGCTACACCTTC. The encoded protein is CASSLKGGTGKAYGYTF.

V usage is TRBV5-4 and J usage is TRBJ2-5; possible D gene TRBD2, 6 bases. Germline values: CDR1 SGHNT, CDR2 YYREEE (reference sequence). Trimming removed 3 bases from V and 2 bases from J, with 14 bases in between. The CDR3 consists of 15 residues. The CDR3 nucleotides read TGTGCCAGCAGCTGGGAAGCGGGCGCTCAAGAGACCCAGTACTTC. Amino acids: CASSWEAGAQETQYF.

The rearrangement joins TRBV5-1 to TRBJ1-3; 9 bases match TRBD1. Looked up from germline, CDR1 is SGHRS and CDR2 is YFSETQ. The CDR3 loop spans 16 amino acids. V was pared by 4 bases and J by 3 bases, with 8 bases of the junction left unmatched. The CDR3 DNA reads TGCGCCAGCAGCGGGGGCACAGGGGGCCTTGGAAACACCATATATTTT. This translates into CASSGGTGGLGNTIYF.

The CDR3: CASSPTSGVAGELFF. DNA of the CDR3: TGTGCCAGCAGCCCGACTAGCGGGGTTGCCGGGGAGCTGTTTTTT. The chain joins TRBV7-2 to TRBJ2-2; TRBD2 aligns across 11 bases. Germline CDR1 and CDR2: SGHTA and FQGNSA. The V and J ends lost 5 bases and 6 bases, in that order; junction bases with no gene match: 5. The CDR3 spans 15 residues.

This chain uses TRBV4-1 with TRBJ2-3, with 7 bases identical to TRBD2. V was clipped by 1 base and J by 1 base; unmatched bases: 2. CDR3 size: 15 residues. Per the germline V gene, CDR1 is MGHRA and CDR2 is YSYEKL. The CDR3 coding sequence is TGCGCCAGCAGCCAAGGGGCGGGAGGCACAGATACGCAGTATTTT. Amino acids: CASSQGAGGTDTQYF.

This sequence joins TRBV4-2 and TRBJ2-2, with TRBD2 matching over 11 bases. Germline V gene lookup returns CDR1 LGHNA and CDR2 YNFKEQ. CDR3 size: 19 residues. Trimming took 0 bases from V and 1 from J; bases not matched to a gene: 7. The CDR3 sequence: CASSQDVLAGGQNTGELFF. The CDR3, as DNA: TGTGCCAGCAGCCAAGATGTCCTAGCGGGAGGACAGAACACCGGGGAGCTGTTTTTT.

The rearrangement joins TRBV6-1 to TRBJ2-5; 7 positions match TRBD1. CDR3 length: 13 residues. V gave up 6 bases and J gave up 0 bases; unmatched junction bases: 1. CDR1 is MNHNS and CDR2 is SASEGT in the germline V gene. In DNA form, the CDR3 reads TGTGCCAGCAGGACAGGGAACCAAGAGACCCAGTACTTC. Translating it yields CASRTGNQETQYF.

The chain carries TRBV9 and TRBJ2-4; tentative D call: TRBD1 (6 bases). CDR3 length equals 14 residues. V lost 0 bases and J 7 bases, leaving 11 bases between the germline ends. Germline V gene sequence: CDR1 SGDLS, CDR2 YYNGEE. The CDR3 sequence is CASSVGVGGNIQYF. The CDR3 region has the DNA TGTGCCAGCAGCGTAGGCGTTGGGGGCAACATTCAGTACTTC.

J is TRBJ2-7 and V is TRBV5-6; perhaps TRBD1 as D (6 bases). Germline V gene data show CDR1 as SGHDT and CDR2 as YYEEEE. The CDR3 runs 16 residues. Trimming left V 0 bases short and J 3 bases short, with 16 bases between. CDR3 coding DNA: TGTGCCAGCAGCTTGGGACCGGCAGGGGAAATCTACGAGCAGTACTTC. Translation gives CASSLGPAGEIYEQYF.

This clone was seen a handful of times. The chain couples TRBV6-1 to TRBJ1-5; D is undetermined. The V gene's germline CDR1 is MNHNS and CDR2 SASEGT. Trimming pared 8 bases from V and 6 bases from J, leaving 14 bases between. The CDR3 consists of 13 residues. CDR3 DNA: TGTGCCAGCGGAGGAGGAGGTCGTCAGCCCCAGCATTTT. This codes for CASGGGGRQPQHF.

The chain is built from TRBV6-1 and TRBJ2-5, with 13 bases matching TRBD2. Germline V gene data show CDR1 as MNHNS and CDR2 as SASEGT. The V gene end was trimmed by 10 bases and the J gene end by 5 bases; junction bases not matched to a gene: 7. The CDR3 has 14 residues. The CDR3 region has the DNA TGTGCCACCACTAGGACTAGCGGGAGTGAGACCCAGTACTTC. Amino acid sequence: CATTRTSGSETQYF.

This rearrangement joins TRBV23-1 to TRBJ1-2; D call uncertain. TRBV23-1 is placed among ORFs of uncertain function. The V gene lost 4 bases and the J gene lost 2 bases, with 8 bases spanning the gap. This CDR3 region has 13 residues. Here the CDR3 DNA reads TGCGCCAGCAGTCTAGTAGAGAACTATGGCTACACCTTC. Its protein is CASSLVENYGYTF.

The V gene is TRBV6-5, the J gene TRBJ2-7; 11 bases are a match to TRBD1. CDR3 length: 15 residues. Germline values: CDR1 MNHEY, CDR2 SVGAGI. The trim removed 4 bases at V and 4 bases at J, leaving 6 bases unmatched. The CDR3 nucleotides are TGTGCCAGCAGTTCACCGGACAGGGGGCAGTACGAGCAGTACTTC. Translated, it gives CASSSPDRGQYEQYF.

V gene TRBV28 combines with J gene TRBJ2-2; maybe TRBD2 (5 bases). This CDR3 is 11 amino acids long. Trimming shortened V by 5 bases and J by 9 bases, and 7 bases separated the two germline ends. Per germline, CDR1 MDHEN and CDR2 SYDVKM. The CDR3 sequence is CASSGSRELFF. The DNA for the CDR3 is TGTGCCAGCAGTGGGAGCAGGGAGCTGTTTTTT.

The CDR3 region is CASSLGGGGSEQFF. In DNA form, the CDR3 reads TGTGCCAGCAGCCTGGGGGGGGGAGGCAGTGAGCAGTTCTTC. The chain combines TRBV6-5 with TRBJ2-1; 7 positions match TRBD2. Germline values: CDR1 MNHEY, CDR2 SVGAGI. With 6 bases clipped from V and 9 bases from J, the junction kept 11 bases outside the gene matches. The CDR3 consists of 14 residues.

V is TRBV28 and J is TRBJ2-5; D is unclear. This CDR3 is built from 11 residues. Germline V gene sequence: CDR1 MDHEN, CDR2 SYDVKM. Trimming left V 7 bases short and J 5 bases short, with 8 bases between. The CDR3 DNA reads as TGTGCCAGCACCCAGGCCGAGACCCAGTACTTC. Translation gives CASTQAETQYF.

The V call is TRBV11-2, the J call TRBJ2-3; maybe TRBD1 (6 bases). Germline loops: CDR1 SGHAT, CDR2 FQNNGV. Trimming took off 5 bases at V and 0 bases at J, with 15 bases between the two ends. This CDR3 has 16 residues. In DNA form, the CDR3 reads TGTGCCAGCAGCCAAACCTGGACAGCGAGCACAGATACGCAGTATTTT. Translation gives CASSQTWTASTDTQYF.

The rearrangement uses TRBV7-2 and TRBJ2-7; 11 nucleotides line up with TRBD2. Germline-derived CDR1 and CDR2 are SGHTA and FQGNSA. The trim removed 4 bases at V and 1 base at J, leaving 6 bases unmatched. There are 16 residues in the CDR3. The CDR3 reads CASSSQGLADSYEQYF. Here the CDR3 DNA reads TGTGCCAGCAGCTCTCAGGGACTAGCGGATTCCTACGAGCAGTACTTC.

The rearrangement joins TRBV4-2 to TRBJ2-4; tentatively, D is TRBD2 (5 bases). There are 16 residues in the CDR3. Germline CDR1 reads LGHNA; CDR2 reads YNFKEQ. V was clipped by 1 base and J by 8 bases, with 18 bases between them. In DNA, the CDR3 is TGTGCCAGCAGCCAAGGGTTAGGGTCTGGGCGGGACATTCAGTACTTC. This encodes CASSQGLGSGRDIQYF.

This chain links TRBV7-2 with TRBJ1-2; a weak D match, TRBD1 (5 bases). CDR3 length: 14 residues. Per the germline V gene, CDR1 is SGHTA and CDR2 is FQGNSA. Trimming removed 5 bases from V and 7 bases from J, with 17 bases in between. The CDR3 here is CASSPGGGFTGYTF. CDR3 coding DNA: TGTGCCAGCAGCCCGGGGGGGGGATTTACTGGCTACACCTTC.

As to this clone: Other DNA sequences in the same sample also yield this CDR3. The V and J genes are TRBV7-2 and TRBJ2-3; 10 bases map to TRBD2. Looked up from germline, CDR1 is SGHTA and CDR2 is FQGNSA. This CDR3 is 15 amino acids long. The ends lost 3 bases at V and 5 bases at J; junction bases unmatched: 5. CDR3 loop: CASSFQRGGGDTQYF. The CDR3, as DNA: TGTGCCAGCAGCTTCCAGCGGGGGGGCGGAGATACGCAGTATTTT. Full variable domain (missing parts from reference TRBV7-2 and TRBJ2-3): GAGVSQSPSNKVTEKGKDVELRCDPISGHTALYWYRQSLGQGLEFLIYFQGNSAPDKSGLPSDRFSAERTGGSVSTLTIQRTQQEDSAVYLCASSFQRGGGDTQYFGPGTRLTVL.

The V gene is TRBV6-6, the J gene TRBJ2-5; TRBD2 matches 8 bases. The ends lost 7 bases at V and 5 bases at J; junction bases unmatched: 12. Germline V CDR1 and CDR2: MNHNY, SVGAGI (reference sequence). This CDR3 has 15 residues. The CDR3 region is CASTLDGRGVETQYF. The CDR3 DNA reads as TGTGCCAGCACCCTCGACGGGCGGGGGGTGGAGACCCAGTACTTC.

The J gene is TRBJ1-2, the V gene TRBV15, with a weak D call TRBD1 (6 bases). CDR3 length: 15 amino acids. Germline V CDR1 and CDR2: LNHNV, YYDKDF (reference sequence). V lost 0 bases, J lost 4 bases, and 12 bases lay in between. CDR3 in amino acids: CATSRDPDSAYGYTF. CDR3 nucleotides: TGTGCCACCAGCAGAGACCCGGACAGTGCCTATGGCTACACCTTC.

The chain joins TRBV2 to TRBJ2-2; possible D gene TRBD2, 5 bases. V was pared by 3 bases and J by 3 bases, with 5 bases between. The CDR3 totals 13 residues. Germline CDR1 and CDR2: SNHLY and FYNNEI. The CDR3, as DNA: TGTGCCAGCAGTGAGAGGGACACCGGGGAGCTGTTTTTT. Protein sequence: CASSERDTGELFF.

This chain uses TRBV7-2 with TRBJ2-1; TRBD2 matches 9 bases. From germline, CDR1 is SGHTA and CDR2 FQGNSA. The CDR3 has 15 amino acids. The ends lost 2 bases at V and 8 bases at J; junction bases unmatched: 7. The CDR3 coding sequence is TGTGCCAGCAGCTTATCGACTAGCGGCAACCATGAGCAGTTCTTC. Residues: CASSLSTSGNHEQFF. The entire variable domain, with the rest obtained from reference TRBV7-2 and TRBJ2-1, is as follows: GAGVSQSPSNKVTEKGKDVELRCDPISGHTALYWYRQSLGQGLEFLIYFQGNSAPDKSGLPSDRFSAERTGGSVSTLTIQRTQQEDSAVYLCASSLSTSGNHEQFFGPGTRLTVL.

The genes are TRBV6-1 and TRBJ2-1, with TRBD2 matching over 7 bases. The CDR3 has 13 amino acids. V lost 5 bases and J lost 11; bases outside the gene matches: 9. Germline values: CDR1 MNHNS, CDR2 SASEGT. The CDR3: CASSPGKREKQFF. The CDR3 DNA follows: TGTGCCAGCAGTCCAGGGAAGCGGGAAAAGCAGTTCTTC.